This T cell receptor (beta chain) was sequenced during a study of blood T cell repertoires in COVID-19. Background on the study: There were acute and convalescent COVID-19 samples, and they came from the United States, Italy and Spain. Sources were T cells, B-cell-depleted T cells, or PBMCs; the material itself was cDNA or gDNA.

In the authors' methods: Cell counts per sample came from amplifying reference gene primers. Method: immunoSEQ multiplex PCR; TCRdb's copy keeps in-frame clones and lacks some. That table furnishes V, J and clone size, whereas the DNA furnished D and trimming. The data contain some 280,000 clones, 70% to 90% of them seen just once; the ten biggest clones take up less than 3%. Germline lookup yields CDR1 MNHNY and CDR2 SVGAGI (reference sequence). The CDR3 spans 13 residues. Trimming cost V 5 bases and J 2 bases; bases outside gene matches: 2. The genes are TRBV6-6 and TRBJ1-2; 7 bases are a match to TRBD1. This TCR was recovered from a young woman with active or convalescent COVID-19. Sequenced sample: peripheral blood. CDR3 DNA sequence: TGTGCCAGCAGTCAACAGGGGAACTATGGCTACACCTTC. Translating it yields CASSQQGNYGYTF.